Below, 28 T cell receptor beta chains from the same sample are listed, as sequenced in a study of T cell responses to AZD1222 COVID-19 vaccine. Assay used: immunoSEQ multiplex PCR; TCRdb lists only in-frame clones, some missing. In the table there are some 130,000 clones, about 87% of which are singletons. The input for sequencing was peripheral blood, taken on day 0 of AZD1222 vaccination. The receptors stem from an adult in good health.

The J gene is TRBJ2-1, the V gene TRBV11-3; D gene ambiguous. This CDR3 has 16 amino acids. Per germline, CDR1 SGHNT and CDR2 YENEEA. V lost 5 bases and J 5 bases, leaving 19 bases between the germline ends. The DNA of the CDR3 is TGTGCCAGCAGCCCTGGCCCGCAGGCAGGAAACAATGAGCAGTTCTTC. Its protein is CASSPGPQAGNNEQFF.

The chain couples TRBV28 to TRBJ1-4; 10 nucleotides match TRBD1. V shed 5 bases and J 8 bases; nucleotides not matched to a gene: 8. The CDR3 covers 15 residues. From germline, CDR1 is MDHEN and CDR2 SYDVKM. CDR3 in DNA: TGTGCCAGCAGTCTTACGAAGACAGGGGGCGAAAAACTGTTTTTT. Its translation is CASSLTKTGGEKLFF.

The CDR3: CASSQIGRGTERNTEAFF. The DNA for the CDR3 is TGTGCCAGCAGCCAAATCGGGCGGGGGACAGAAAGAAACACTGAAGCTTTCTTT. The chain is built from TRBV11-2 and TRBJ1-1, with TRBD1 matching over 7 bases. Germline values: CDR1 SGHAT, CDR2 FQNNGV. The ends lost 5 bases at V and 2 bases at J; junction bases unmatched: 17. The CDR3 runs to 18 residues.

CDR3 coding DNA: TGCGCCAGCAGCTTGGGTCAGAATAATGAAAAACTGTTTTTT. Translation gives CASSLGQNNEKLFF. The chain recombines TRBV5-1 with TRBJ1-4; D unresolved. The germline V and J ends were trimmed by 0 bases and 4 bases, with 7 bases remaining between them. Germline assignment: CDR1 SGHRS and CDR2 YFSETQ. This CDR3 has 14 amino acids.

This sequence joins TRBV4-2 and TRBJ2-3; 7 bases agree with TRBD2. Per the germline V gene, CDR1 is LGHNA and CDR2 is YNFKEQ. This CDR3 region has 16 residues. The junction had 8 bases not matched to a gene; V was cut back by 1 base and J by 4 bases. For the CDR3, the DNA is TGTGCCAGCAGCCAAGCAGGACCCAGCGGGGCAGATACGCAGTATTTT. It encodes CASSQAGPSGADTQYF.

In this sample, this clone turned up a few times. CDR3 sequence (DNA): TGTGCCACCGGGACAGTATCTGAAAAACTGTTTTTT. Its translation: CATGTVSEKLFF. The chain uses TRBV19 and TRBJ1-4; 7 positions agree with TRBD1. V lost 10 bases and J lost 7; bases outside the gene matches: 6. The CDR3 has 12 amino acids. The V gene's germline CDR1 is LNHDA and CDR2 SQIVND (reference sequence).

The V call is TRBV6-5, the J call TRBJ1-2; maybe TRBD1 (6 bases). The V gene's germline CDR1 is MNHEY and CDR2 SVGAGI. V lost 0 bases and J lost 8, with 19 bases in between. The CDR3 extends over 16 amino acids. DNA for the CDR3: TGTGCCAGCAGTTACTCGCTATTACAGGGTTTCGACGGCTACACCTTC. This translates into CASSYSLLQGFDGYTF.

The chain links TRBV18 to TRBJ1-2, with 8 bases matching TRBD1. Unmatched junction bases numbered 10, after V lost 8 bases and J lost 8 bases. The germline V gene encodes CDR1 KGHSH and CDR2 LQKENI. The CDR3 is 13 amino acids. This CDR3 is CASITGRGRGYTF. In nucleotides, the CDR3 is TGTGCCAGCATCACAGGCAGGGGGCGAGGCTACACCTTC.

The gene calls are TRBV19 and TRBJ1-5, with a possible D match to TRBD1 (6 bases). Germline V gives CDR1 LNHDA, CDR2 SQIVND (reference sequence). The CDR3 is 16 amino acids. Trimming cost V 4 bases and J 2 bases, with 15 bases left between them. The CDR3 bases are TGTGCCAGTAGTACGACGGGACAACCTCGCAATCAGCCCCAGCATTTT. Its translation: CASSTTGQPRNQPQHF.

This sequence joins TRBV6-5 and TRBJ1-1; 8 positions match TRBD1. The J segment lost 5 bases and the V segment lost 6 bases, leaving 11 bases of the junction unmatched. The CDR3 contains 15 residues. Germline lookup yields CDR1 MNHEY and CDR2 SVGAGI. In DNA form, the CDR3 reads TGTGCCAGCAGCCGATCGACAGGGGTAGGAACTGAAGCTTTCTTT. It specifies CASSRSTGVGTEAFF.

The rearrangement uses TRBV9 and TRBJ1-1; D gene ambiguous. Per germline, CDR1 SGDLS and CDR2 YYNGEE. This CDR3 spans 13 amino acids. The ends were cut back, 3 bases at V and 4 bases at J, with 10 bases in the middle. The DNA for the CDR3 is TGTGCCAGCAGCGACCGAGGAGGCACTGAAGCTTTCTTT. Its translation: CASSDRGGTEAFF.

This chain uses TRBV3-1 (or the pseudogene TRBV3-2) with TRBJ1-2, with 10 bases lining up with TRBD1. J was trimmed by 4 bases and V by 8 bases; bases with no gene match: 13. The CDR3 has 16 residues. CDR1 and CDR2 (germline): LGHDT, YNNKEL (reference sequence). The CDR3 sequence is CASARVRTGGFYGYTF. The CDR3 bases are TGTGCCAGCGCAAGAGTACGGACAGGGGGGTTCTATGGCTACACCTTC.

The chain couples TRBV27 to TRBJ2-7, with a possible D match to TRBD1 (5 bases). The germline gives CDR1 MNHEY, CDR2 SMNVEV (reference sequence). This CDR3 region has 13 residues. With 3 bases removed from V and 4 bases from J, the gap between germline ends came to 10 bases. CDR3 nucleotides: TGTGCCAGCAGTTTCACCAGGGATTACGAGCAGTACTTC. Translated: CASSFTRDYEQYF.

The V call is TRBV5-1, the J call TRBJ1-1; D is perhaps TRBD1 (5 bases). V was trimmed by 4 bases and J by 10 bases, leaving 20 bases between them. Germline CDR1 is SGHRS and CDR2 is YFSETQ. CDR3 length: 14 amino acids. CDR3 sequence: CASSLSGRAEGAFF. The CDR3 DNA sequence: TGCGCCAGCAGCCTATCTGGCAGGGCGGAGGGAGCTTTCTTT.

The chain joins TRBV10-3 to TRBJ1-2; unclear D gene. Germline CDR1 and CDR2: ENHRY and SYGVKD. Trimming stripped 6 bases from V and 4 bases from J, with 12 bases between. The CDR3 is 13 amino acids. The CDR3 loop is CAIREEWGYGYTF. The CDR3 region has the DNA TGTGCCATCAGGGAAGAGTGGGGCTATGGCTACACCTTC.

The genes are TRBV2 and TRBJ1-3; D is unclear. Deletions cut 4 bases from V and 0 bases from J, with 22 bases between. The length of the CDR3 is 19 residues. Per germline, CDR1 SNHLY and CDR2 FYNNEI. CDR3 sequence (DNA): TGTGCCAGCAGTGCTCGCCATTTCGACATAGTCTCCTCTGGAAACACCATATATTTT. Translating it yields CASSARHFDIVSSGNTIYF.

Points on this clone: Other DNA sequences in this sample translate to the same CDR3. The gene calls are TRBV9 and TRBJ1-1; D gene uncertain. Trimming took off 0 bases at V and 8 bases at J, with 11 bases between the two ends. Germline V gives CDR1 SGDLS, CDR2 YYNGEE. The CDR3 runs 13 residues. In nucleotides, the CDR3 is TGTGCCAGCAGCGTAGTCGAGGCAGGCGAAGCTTTCTTT. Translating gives CASSVVEAGEAFF.

This CDR3 reads CASSVAPGQRSGYTF. CDR3 DNA sequence: TGTGCCAGCAGCGTGGCTCCGGGACAGAGAAGTGGCTACACCTTC. The J gene is TRBJ1-2, the V gene TRBV9; 7 bases line up with TRBD1. V was pared by 2 bases and J by 7 bases, with 11 bases of the junction left unmatched. CDR1 and CDR2 from the germline V gene are SGDLS and YYNGEE. The CDR3 loop spans 15 amino acids. Based on the CDR3 plus reference TRBV9 and TRBJ1-2, the full variable domain is DSGVTQTPKHLITATGQRVTLRCSPRSGDLSVYWYQQSLDQGLQFLIQYYNGEERAKGNILERFSAQQFPDLHSELNLSSLELGDSALYFCASSVAPGQRSGYTFGSGTRLTVV.

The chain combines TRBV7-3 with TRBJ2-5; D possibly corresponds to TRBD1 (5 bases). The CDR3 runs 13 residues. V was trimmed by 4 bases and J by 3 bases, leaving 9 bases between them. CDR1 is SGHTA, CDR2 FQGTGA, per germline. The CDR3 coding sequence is TGTGCCAGCAGCTCGACAGTGGAAGAGACCCAGTACTTC. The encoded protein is CASSSTVEETQYF.

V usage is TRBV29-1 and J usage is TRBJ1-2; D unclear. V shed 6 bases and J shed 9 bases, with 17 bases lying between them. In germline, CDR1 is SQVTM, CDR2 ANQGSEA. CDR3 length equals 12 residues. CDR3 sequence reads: CSVLREEFRYTF. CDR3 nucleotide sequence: TGCAGCGTCTTGAGGGAAGAGTTTCGCTACACCTTC.

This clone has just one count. The CDR3 sequence: CASSPTGLYNSPLHF. For the CDR3, the DNA is TGTGCCAGCAGCCCTACAGGCCTCTATAATTCACCCCTCCACTTT. The rearrangement links TRBV11-2 to TRBJ1-6; a weak D match, TRBD1 (5 bases). CDR1 is SGHAT, CDR2 FQNNGV, per germline. CDR3 length: 15 amino acids. V lost 5 bases to trimming and J lost 3 bases, with 11 bases between them.

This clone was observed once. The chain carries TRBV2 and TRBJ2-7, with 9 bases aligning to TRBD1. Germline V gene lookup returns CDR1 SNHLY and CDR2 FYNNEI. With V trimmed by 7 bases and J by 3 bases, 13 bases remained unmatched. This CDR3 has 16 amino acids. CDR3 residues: CASTPYPGTGLYEQYF. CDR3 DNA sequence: TGTGCCAGCACCCCCTATCCCGGGACAGGGCTCTACGAGCAGTACTTC.

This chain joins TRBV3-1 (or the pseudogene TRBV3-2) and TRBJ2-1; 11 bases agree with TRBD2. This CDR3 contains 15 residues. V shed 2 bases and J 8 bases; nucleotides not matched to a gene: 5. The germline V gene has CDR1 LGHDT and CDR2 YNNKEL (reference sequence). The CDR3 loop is CASSQTSGRRYEQFF. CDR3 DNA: TGTGCCAGCAGCCAAACTAGCGGGAGACGGTATGAGCAGTTCTTC.

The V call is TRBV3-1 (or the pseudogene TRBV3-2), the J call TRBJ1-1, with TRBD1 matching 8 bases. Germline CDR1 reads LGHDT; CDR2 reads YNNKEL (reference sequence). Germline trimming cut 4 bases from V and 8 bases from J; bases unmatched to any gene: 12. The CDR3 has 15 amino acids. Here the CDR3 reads CASSLDRGRGREAFF. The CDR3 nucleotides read TGTGCCAGCAGCCTCGACAGGGGAAGAGGCCGGGAAGCTTTCTTT.

The CDR3 sequence: CASSPDGLGEAFF. The DNA for the CDR3 is TGTGCCAGCAGTCCGGACGGCCTGGGGGAAGCTTTCTTT. V gene TRBV2 combines with J gene TRBJ1-1, with unresolved D. The germline V and J ends were trimmed by 5 bases and 8 bases, with 15 bases remaining between them. Germline assignment: CDR1 SNHLY and CDR2 FYNNEI. The CDR3 contains 13 residues.

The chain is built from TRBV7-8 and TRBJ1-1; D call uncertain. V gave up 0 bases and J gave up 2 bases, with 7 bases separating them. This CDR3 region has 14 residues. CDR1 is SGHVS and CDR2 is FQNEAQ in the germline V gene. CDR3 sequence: CASSLARINTEAFF. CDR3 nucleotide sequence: TGTGCCAGCAGCTTAGCGAGGATAAACACTGAAGCTTTCTTT.

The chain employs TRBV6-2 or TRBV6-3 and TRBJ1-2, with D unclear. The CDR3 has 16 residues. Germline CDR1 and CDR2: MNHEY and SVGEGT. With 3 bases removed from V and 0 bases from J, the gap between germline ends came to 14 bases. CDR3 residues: CASSYIRDLANYGYTF. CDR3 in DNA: TGTGCCAGCAGTTATATTCGAGACTTAGCTAACTATGGCTACACCTTC.

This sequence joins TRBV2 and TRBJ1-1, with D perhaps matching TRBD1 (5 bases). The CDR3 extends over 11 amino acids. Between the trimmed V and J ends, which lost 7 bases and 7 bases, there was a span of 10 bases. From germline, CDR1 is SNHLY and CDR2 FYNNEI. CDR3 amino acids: CASTGFYEAFF. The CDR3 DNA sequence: TGTGCCAGCACAGGGTTTTATGAAGCTTTCTTT.